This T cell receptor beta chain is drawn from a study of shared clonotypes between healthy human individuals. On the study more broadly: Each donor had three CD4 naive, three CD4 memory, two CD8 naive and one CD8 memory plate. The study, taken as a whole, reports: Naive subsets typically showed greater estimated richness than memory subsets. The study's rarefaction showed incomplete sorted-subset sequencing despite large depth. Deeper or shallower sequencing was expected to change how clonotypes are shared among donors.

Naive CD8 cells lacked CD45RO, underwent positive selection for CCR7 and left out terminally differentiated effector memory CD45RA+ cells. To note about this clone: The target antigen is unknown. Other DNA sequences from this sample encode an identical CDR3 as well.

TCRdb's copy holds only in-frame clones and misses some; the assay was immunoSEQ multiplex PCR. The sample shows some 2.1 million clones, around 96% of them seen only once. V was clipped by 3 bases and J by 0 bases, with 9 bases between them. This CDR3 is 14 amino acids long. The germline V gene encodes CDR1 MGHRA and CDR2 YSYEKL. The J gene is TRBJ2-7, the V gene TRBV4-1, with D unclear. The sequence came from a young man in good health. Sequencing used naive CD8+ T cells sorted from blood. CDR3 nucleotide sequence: TGCGCCAGCAGCCACACGGGCGGCTCCTACGAGCAGTACTTC. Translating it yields CASSHTGGSYEQYF.